This T cell receptor beta chain was profiled in a study of blood T cell repertoires in COVID-19. The overall study: COVID-19 samples collected from the United States, Italy and Spain covered acute and convalescent phases. The analysed material was cDNA or gDNA that came from T cells, B-cell-depleted T cells, or PBMCs.

The CDR3 length is 15 residues. Trimming took 7 bases from V and 0 from J, leaving 13 bases between them. CDR1 is MNHEY and CDR2 is SMNVEV in the germline V gene (reference sequence). Data came from immunoSEQ multiplex PCR; TCRdb stores just in-frame clones and leaves some out. The repertoire includes 270,000 or so clones, 83% of them detected once, and approximately 10% sits in the top ten. Sequencing input: peripheral blood. The chain joins TRBV27 to TRBJ1-3, with TRBD1 as a possible D gene (6 bases). The clonotype was recovered from a woman aged 50 to 65 who had recovered from COVID-19. The CDR3 DNA follows: TGTGCCAGCAAAACAGGGACGAACTCTGGAAACACCATATATTTT. Protein product: CASKTGTNSGNTIYF.